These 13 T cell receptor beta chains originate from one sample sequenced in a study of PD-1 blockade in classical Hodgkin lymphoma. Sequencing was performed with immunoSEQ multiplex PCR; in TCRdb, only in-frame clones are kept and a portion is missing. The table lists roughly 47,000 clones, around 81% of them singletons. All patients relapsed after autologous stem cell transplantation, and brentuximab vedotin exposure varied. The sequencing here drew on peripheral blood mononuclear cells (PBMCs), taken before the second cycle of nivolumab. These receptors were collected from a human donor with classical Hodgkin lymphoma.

This CDR3 reads CASSLAAGGGNEQFF. The DNA for the CDR3 is TGTGCCAGCAGCTTAGCGGCGGGAGGGGGGAATGAGCAGTTCTTC. The chain is built from TRBV13 and TRBJ2-1, with 9 bases aligning to TRBD2. With V trimmed by 1 base and J by 7 bases, 5 bases remained unmatched. CDR1 PRHDT and CDR2 FYEKMQ come from the germline V gene (reference sequence). CDR3 length: 15 amino acids.

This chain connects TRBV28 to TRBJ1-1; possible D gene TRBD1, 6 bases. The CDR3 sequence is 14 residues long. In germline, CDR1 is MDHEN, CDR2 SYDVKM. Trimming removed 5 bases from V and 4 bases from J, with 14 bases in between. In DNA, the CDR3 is TGTGCCAGCAGTGCCACAGGGCCTCTCACTGAAGCTTTCTTT. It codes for CASSATGPLTEAFF.

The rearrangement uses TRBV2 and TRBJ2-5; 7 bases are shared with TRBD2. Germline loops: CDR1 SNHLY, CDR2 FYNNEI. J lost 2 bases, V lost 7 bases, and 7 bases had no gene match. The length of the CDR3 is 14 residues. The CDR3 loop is CASTDGGGQETQYF. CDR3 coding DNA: TGTGCCAGCACCGATGGGGGGGGGCAAGAGACCCAGTACTTC.

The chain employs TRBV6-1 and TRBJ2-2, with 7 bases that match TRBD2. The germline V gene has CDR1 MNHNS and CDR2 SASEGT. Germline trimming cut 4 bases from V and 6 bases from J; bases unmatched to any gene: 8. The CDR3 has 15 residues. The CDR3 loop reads CASSVWRESAGELFF. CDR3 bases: TGTGCCAGCAGTGTTTGGCGGGAGTCGGCCGGGGAGCTGTTTTTT.

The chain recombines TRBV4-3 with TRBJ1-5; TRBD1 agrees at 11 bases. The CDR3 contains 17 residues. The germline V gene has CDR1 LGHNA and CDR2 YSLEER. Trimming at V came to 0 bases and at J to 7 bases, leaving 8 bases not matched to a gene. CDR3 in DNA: TGCGCCAGCAGCCAAGATTGGGGACAGGGGGTAGGACAGCCCCAGCATTTT. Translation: CASSQDWGQGVGQPQHF.

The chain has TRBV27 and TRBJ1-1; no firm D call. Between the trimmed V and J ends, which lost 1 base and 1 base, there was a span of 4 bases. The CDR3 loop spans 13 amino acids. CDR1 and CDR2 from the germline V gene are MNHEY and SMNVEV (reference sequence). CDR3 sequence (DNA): TGTGCCAGCAGTTTATGGCAGAACACTGAAGCTTTCTTT. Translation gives CASSLWQNTEAFF.

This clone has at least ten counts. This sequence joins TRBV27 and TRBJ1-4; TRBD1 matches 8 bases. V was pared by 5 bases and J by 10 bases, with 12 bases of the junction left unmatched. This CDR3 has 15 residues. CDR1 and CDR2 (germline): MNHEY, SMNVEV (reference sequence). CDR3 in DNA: TGTGCCAGCAGTACAAACGCCGGACAGGGCCTAAAACTGTTTTTT. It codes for CASSTNAGQGLKLFF.

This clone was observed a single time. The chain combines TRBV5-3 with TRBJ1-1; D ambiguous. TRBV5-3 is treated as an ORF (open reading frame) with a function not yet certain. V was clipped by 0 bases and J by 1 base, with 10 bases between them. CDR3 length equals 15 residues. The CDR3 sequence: CARSLDTEGNTEAFF. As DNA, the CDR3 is TGTGCCAGAAGCTTGGATACGGAGGGGAACACTGAAGCTTTCTTT.

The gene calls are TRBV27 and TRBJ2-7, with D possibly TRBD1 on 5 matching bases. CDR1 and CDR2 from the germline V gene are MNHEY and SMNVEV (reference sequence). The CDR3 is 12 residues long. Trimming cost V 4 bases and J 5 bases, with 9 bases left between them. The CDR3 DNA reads TGTGCCAGCAGTTCCAGGGTACACGAGCAGTACTTC. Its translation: CASSSRVHEQYF.

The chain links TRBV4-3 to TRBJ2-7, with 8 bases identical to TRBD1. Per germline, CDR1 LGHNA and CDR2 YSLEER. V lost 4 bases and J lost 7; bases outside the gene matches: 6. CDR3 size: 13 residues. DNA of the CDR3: TGCGCCAGCAGCCTGTCCCGGGACAGGGAGCAGTACTTC. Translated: CASSLSRDREQYF.

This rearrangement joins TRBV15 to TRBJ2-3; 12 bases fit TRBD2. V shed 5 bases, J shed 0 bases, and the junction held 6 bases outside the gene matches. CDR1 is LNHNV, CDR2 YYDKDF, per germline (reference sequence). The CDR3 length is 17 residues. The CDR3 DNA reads TGTGCCACCAGCGCAGGACTAGCGGGATTTAGCACAGATACGCAGTATTTT. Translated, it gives CATSAGLAGFSTDTQYF.

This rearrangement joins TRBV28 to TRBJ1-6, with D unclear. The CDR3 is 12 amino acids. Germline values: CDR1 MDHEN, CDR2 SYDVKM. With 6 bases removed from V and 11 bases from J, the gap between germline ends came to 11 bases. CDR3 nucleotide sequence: TGTGCCAGCAGCCAGGATCTCGCACCCCTCCACTTT. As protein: CASSQDLAPLHF.

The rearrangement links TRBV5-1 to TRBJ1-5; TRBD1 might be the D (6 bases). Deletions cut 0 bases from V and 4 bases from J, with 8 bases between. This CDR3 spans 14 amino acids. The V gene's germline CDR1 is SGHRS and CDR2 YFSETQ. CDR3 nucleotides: TGCGCCAGCAGCTTGGCAGGGGCGAATCAGCCCCAGCATTTT. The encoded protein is CASSLAGANQPQHF.